This T cell receptor (beta chain) was recovered during a study of human T cells and chemical hapten exposure. Broader study findings: Patch test score showed a positive correlation with PT1 expanded TCR counts.

This clonotype was seen a few times. Its matching antigen is unknown. This CDR3 has 10 residues. Germline CDR1 reads SGHTA; CDR2 reads FQGNSA. Between the trimmed V and J ends, which lost 10 bases and 4 bases, there was a span of 8 bases. Sample time point: patch test 3, about 24 weeks after DPC sensitization. Treatment in this sample: therapeutic diphenylcyclopropenone sensitization with weekly scalp DPC. TCRdb redid the calling of the RACE reads with MiXCR, one entry per CDR3 protein. The data contain around 70,000 distinct CDR3 sequences, around 10% of them singletons. This chain links TRBV7-2 with TRBJ2-7; no clear D. The material was whole blood, obtained in connection with sensitization to the hapten diphenylcyclopropenone (DPC). This TCR came from a woman aged 50 to 60 with alopecia areata. Some clones in this sample may be carry-over from other donors' samples. The CDR3 spells CANGSYEQYF. The CDR3 region has the DNA TGTGCCAACGGGTCGTACGAGCAGTACTTC.